This T cell receptor beta chain derives from a study of identifying expanded T cells in peripheral blood. Overall study results and limits: Variance in clone template counts between approximately two-week samples significantly increased with total template count across all healthy donors. Technical replicates showed around 1.3 changed clones; approximately 2 weeks roughly 16; four weeks 19.

No infections or other immune events were documented during collection. Trimming took off 3 bases at V and 1 base at J, with 9 bases between the two ends. Per germline, CDR1 SNHLY and CDR2 FYNNEI. This CDR3 region has 14 residues. Points on this clone: No antigen is known for it.

Sequencing used immunoSEQ multiplex PCR; TCRdb keeps in-frame clones, though not all of them. This table has just over 90,000 clones, 85% to 90% appearing once. Sample: blood. This sequence was found in a person aged 18-70 years in good health. The chain carries TRBV2 and TRBJ2-5; D is unresolved. As DNA, the CDR3 is TGTGCCAGCAGTGAGACGTTTTCCCAAGAGACCCAGTACTTC. Protein sequence: CASSETFSQETQYF. Together with reference TRBV2 and TRBJ2-5, the CDR3 gives the full variable domain: EPEVTQTPSHQVTQMGQEVILRCVPISNHLYFYWYRQILGQKVEFLVSFYNNEISEKSEIFDDQFSVERPDGSNFTLKIRSTKLEDSAMYFCASSETFSQETQYFGPGTRLLVL.